These 23 T cell receptor beta chains came from one sample sequenced in a study of OX40 agonist ivuxolimab in advanced cancers. Sequencing used immunoSEQ multiplex PCR; TCRdb keeps in-frame clones, though not all of them. Found here are some 77,000 clones, about 88% of them singletons; the top ten hold approximately 1%. The sample consisted of CD4+ or CD8+ T cells sorted from blood, taken in a trial of the OX40 agonist ivuxolimab. The receptors stem from an adult with an advanced solid tumor such as melanoma, head and neck, liver or kidney cancer.

This clone was counted between two and nine times. The chain links TRBV7-2 to TRBJ2-3; D might be TRBD1 (6 bases). V was clipped by 7 bases and J by 0 bases, with 14 bases between them. From germline, CDR1 is SGHTA and CDR2 FQGNSA. CDR3 length: 15 amino acids. CDR3 protein: CASTLGGPSTDTQYF. Here the CDR3 DNA reads TGTGCCAGCACCCTAGGGGGACCGAGCACAGATACGCAGTATTTT.

This clone is a singleton in its sample. The chain carries TRBV11-3 and TRBJ1-1; 9 bases match TRBD1. The CDR3 covers 18 residues. Germline trimming cut 3 bases from V and 5 bases from J; bases unmatched to any gene: 16. Germline V gene lookup returns CDR1 SGHNT and CDR2 YENEEA. The CDR3 DNA reads as TGTGCCAGCAGCTTGGGGGACAGGGTTAATGGGAATAGTACTGAAGCTTTCTTT. As protein: CASSLGDRVNGNSTEAFF.

This chain links TRBV7-3 with TRBJ2-3; TRBD1 aligns across 7 bases. Per germline, CDR1 SGHTA and CDR2 FQGTGA. V shed 5 bases, J shed 2 bases, and the junction held 7 bases outside the gene matches. CDR3 size: 15 residues. CDR3 DNA sequence: TGTGCCAGCAGCCCAAGGACAGGAGACACAGATACGCAGTATTTT. Protein sequence: CASSPRTGDTDTQYF.

The chain has TRBV29-1 and TRBJ2-3, with D tentatively TRBD2 (6 bases). The V end lost 6 bases, the J end lost 0 bases, and 19 bases lay between the germline ends. Germline V CDR1 and CDR2: SQVTM, ANQGSEA. This CDR3 region has 16 residues. The CDR3 bases are TGCAGCGTAACATTGGGGGGACTCCCTAGCACAGATACGCAGTATTTT. As protein: CSVTLGGLPSTDTQYF.

The V gene is TRBV30, the J gene TRBJ2-7; tentative D call: TRBD2 (7 bases). The CDR3 is 17 amino acids. V lost 3 bases, J lost 1 base, and 22 bases lay in between. Germline lookup yields CDR1 GTSNPN and CDR2 SVGIG (reference sequence). The DNA of the CDR3 is TGTGCCTGGAGGGGAGGAGGGGGGGGAAGGGAATCCTACGAGCAGTACTTC. Protein product: CAWRGGGGGRESYEQYF.

The chain joins TRBV12-2 to TRBJ2-2; the tabulated D call, TRBD1, remains unverified against the DNA. TRBV12-2 is a pseudogene locus. There are 14 residues in the CDR3. This CDR3 is CASRLALEHRELFF. For the CDR3, the DNA is TGTGCAAGTCGCTTAGCGCTTGAACACCGGGAGCTGTTTTTT.

This clone was seen only a few times. This rearrangement joins TRBV27 to TRBJ1-5; D is unresolved. Germline CDR1 MNHEY, CDR2 SMNVEV (reference sequence). V dropped 0 bases and J dropped 9 bases, with 12 bases sitting between them. The CDR3 extends over 14 amino acids. The CDR3 DNA is TGTGCCAGCAGTTTATCGGGCACTGGAGGGCCCCAGCATTTT. Translation gives CASSLSGTGGPQHF.

J is TRBJ1-4 and V is TRBV30, with 7 bases fitting TRBD1. J lost 7 bases, V lost 0 bases, and 11 bases had no gene match. Per germline, CDR1 GTSNPN and CDR2 SVGIG (reference sequence). The CDR3 is 16 residues long. The DNA for the CDR3 is TGTGCCTGGAGTGTTGCCGGGGCAGGGGGTTTTGAAAAACTGTTTTTT. Translating it yields CAWSVAGAGGFEKLFF.

The chain has TRBV25-1 and TRBJ1-3; no clear D. The germline CDR1 and CDR2 sequences are MGHDK and SYGVNS. This CDR3 has 13 residues. The V gene lost 8 bases and the J gene lost 0 bases, with 8 bases spanning the gap. The CDR3 region is CASQVHSGNTIYF. The CDR3, as DNA: TGTGCCAGCCAGGTCCACTCTGGAAACACCATATATTTT.

This chain uses TRBV7-2 with TRBJ1-2; 11 bases match TRBD1. This CDR3 spans 15 amino acids. Looked up from germline, CDR1 is SGHTA and CDR2 is FQGNSA. Trimming cost V 5 bases and J 4 bases; bases outside gene matches: 6. The CDR3 coding sequence is TGTGCCAGCAGCCCGAGGACAGGGGGCGGCTATGGCTACACCTTC. Encoded protein: CASSPRTGGGYGYTF.

Details on this clone: An end of the junction does not agree with germline; a read error may underlie this. V is TRBV10-3 and J is TRBJ2-3; D is perhaps TRBD2 (6 bases). CDR1 and CDR2 (germline): ENHRY, SYGVKD. The CDR3 spans 12 residues. CDR3 bases: TGTGCCACCAGTACGGGAGCAGATACGCAGTATTTT. Protein: CATSTGADTQYF.

V and J are TRBV2 and TRBJ2-3; no clear D gene. CDR3 length: 12 amino acids. Germline CDR1 SNHLY, CDR2 FYNNEI. Trimming removed 7 bases from V and 2 bases from J, with 7 bases in between. The CDR3 reads CASTPNTDTQYF. The DNA for the CDR3 is TGTGCCAGCACCCCTAACACAGATACGCAGTATTTT.

The chain employs TRBV4-1 and TRBJ2-7; D tentatively reads TRBD1 or TRBD2 (6 bases each). Trimming removed 1 base at V and 2 bases at J, with 12 bases between. The CDR3 extends over 15 amino acids. Per the germline V gene, CDR1 is MGHRA and CDR2 is YSYEKL. CDR3 loop: CASSQGGGSPYEQYF. CDR3 DNA: TGCGCCAGCAGCCAAGGAGGGGGGTCCCCCTACGAGCAGTACTTC.

This clone has a handful of counts. The chain carries TRBV10-3 and TRBJ2-1; 8 nucleotides align to TRBD1. Trimming took 3 bases from V and 5 from J; bases not matched to a gene: 0. CDR1 and CDR2 (germline): ENHRY, SYGVKD. CDR3 length equals 13 residues. The CDR3 DNA reads TGTGCCATCAGTGACAGGGGGCACAATGAGCAGTTCTTC. Translation: CAISDRGHNEQFF.

V and J are TRBV11-2 and TRBJ2-5; no reliable D call. CDR3 length: 13 residues. Germline V gene data show CDR1 as SGHAT and CDR2 as FQNNGV. Trimming stripped 4 bases from V and 2 bases from J, with 8 bases between. The CDR3: CASSWSEQETQYF. CDR3 DNA sequence: TGTGCCAGCAGCTGGTCGGAACAAGAGACCCAGTACTTC.

This clone was seen more than once but under ten times. The chain is built from TRBV19 and TRBJ2-5; 10 bases align to TRBD2. This CDR3 has 17 amino acids. The germline CDR1 and CDR2 sequences are LNHDA and SQIVND (reference sequence). The J segment lost 5 bases and the V segment lost 5 bases, leaving 14 bases of the junction unmatched. CDR3 sequence reads: CASSSSGRAEILETQYF. CDR3 nucleotide sequence: TGTGCCAGTAGTTCAAGCGGGAGGGCCGAAATTTTGGAGACCCAGTACTTC. Filled out from reference TRBV19 and TRBJ2-5, the complete variable domain reads DGGITQSPKYLFRKEGQNVTLSCEQNLNHDAMYWYRQDPGQGLRLIYYSQIVNDFQKGDIAEGYSVSREKKESFPLTVTSAQKNPTAFYLCASSSSGRAEILETQYFGPGTRLLVL.

The V call is TRBV10-3, the J call TRBJ1-2, with TRBD1 matching 7 bases. Germline CDR1 ENHRY, CDR2 SYGVKD. V shed 10 bases, J shed 0 bases, and the junction held 8 bases outside the gene matches. The CDR3 has 14 residues. The CDR3 reads CATLPGTANYGYTF. The CDR3 nucleotides read TGTGCCACCCTACCCGGGACAGCTAACTATGGCTACACCTTC.

The rearrangement links TRBV5-6 to TRBJ2-7, with D unresolved. Germline V CDR1 and CDR2: SGHDT, YYEEEE. Trimming left V 6 bases short and J 3 bases short, with 13 bases between. The CDR3 extends over 13 amino acids. CDR3 nucleotide sequence: TGTGCCAGCATCGAGGAAACTGACTACGAGCAGTACTTC. Translating gives CASIEETDYEQYF.

The V and J genes are TRBV28 and TRBJ1-4; tentatively, D is TRBD1 (5 bases). The V gene lost 8 bases and the J gene lost 3 bases, with 13 bases spanning the gap. Looked up from germline, CDR1 is MDHEN and CDR2 is SYDVKM. CDR3 length: 14 amino acids. CDR3 coding DNA: TGTGCCAGCCTTACCCCGGGGGCTAATGAAAAACTGTTTTTT. Encoded protein: CASLTPGANEKLFF.

This sequence joins TRBV19 and TRBJ2-3, with 11 bases identical to TRBD2. The length of the CDR3 is 19 residues. After removal of 0 bases from V and 1 base from J, the junction contained 9 bases not matched to a gene. Germline V CDR1 and CDR2: LNHDA, SQIVND (reference sequence). CDR3 DNA: TGTGCCAGTAGTATAGAACCTCCGGGACTAGCGGCAGGCACAGATACGCAGTATTTT. Protein: CASSIEPPGLAAGTDTQYF.

This clone came up once. The chain is built from TRBV5-1 and TRBJ2-3; 9 bases line up with TRBD2. Trimming at V came to 3 bases and at J to 5 bases, leaving 19 bases not matched to a gene. The germline CDR1 and CDR2 sequences are SGHRS and YFSETQ. This CDR3 contains 19 residues. Here the CDR3 DNA reads TGCGCCAGCAGCTCCGGATGGCGGGAGGGCCAAGGGGGAGGAGATACGCAGTATTTT. It is translated as CASSSGWREGQGGGDTQYF.

The CDR3 nucleotides are TGTGCCACCAGCCCCGCAGGGGGCTATTACGAGCAGTACTTC. Amino acid sequence: CATSPAGGYYEQYF. The chain joins TRBV15 to TRBJ2-7, with TRBD1 matching over 8 bases. Germline V gene data show CDR1 as LNHNV and CDR2 as YYDKDF (reference sequence). The CDR3 has 14 amino acids. V lost 5 bases, J lost 4 bases, and 7 bases stayed unmatched.

CDR3 loop: CASKGTGEGEQYF. The CDR3 region has the DNA TGTGCCAGTAAAGGGACAGGGGAGGGCGAGCAGTACTTC. V is TRBV19 and J is TRBJ2-7; the match to TRBD1 covers 10 bases. Germline-derived CDR1 and CDR2 are LNHDA and SQIVND (reference sequence). Losses at the gene ends were 7 bases for V and 6 bases for J; bases not matched to a gene: 6. This CDR3 is 13 amino acids long. Full variable domain (rest looked up from reference TRBV19 and TRBJ2-7): DGGITQSPKYLFRKEGQNVTLSCEQNLNHDAMYWYRQDPGQGLRLIYYSQIVNDFQKGDIAEGYSVSREKKESFPLTVTSAQKNPTAFYLCASKGTGEGEQYFGPGTRLTVT.